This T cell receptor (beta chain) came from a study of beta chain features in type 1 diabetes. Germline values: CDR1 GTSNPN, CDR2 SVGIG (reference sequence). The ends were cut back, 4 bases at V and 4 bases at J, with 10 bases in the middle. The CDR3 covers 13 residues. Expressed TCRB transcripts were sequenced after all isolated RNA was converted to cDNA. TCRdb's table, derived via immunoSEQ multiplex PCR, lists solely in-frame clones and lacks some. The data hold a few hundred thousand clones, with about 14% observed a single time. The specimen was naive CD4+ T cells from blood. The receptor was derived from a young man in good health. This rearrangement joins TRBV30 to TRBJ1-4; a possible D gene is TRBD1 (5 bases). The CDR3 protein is CAWTGDLNEKLFF. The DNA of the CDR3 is TGTGCCTGGACCGGGGACCTTAATGAAAAACTGTTTTTT.